These 5 T cell receptor beta chains came from one sample sequenced in a study of blood T cell repertoires in COVID-19. TCRdb's table, derived via immunoSEQ multiplex PCR, lists solely in-frame clones and lacks some. The table lists hundreds of thousands of clones, 85% of them singletons. The sample consisted of peripheral blood. Every receptor here comes from a man aged 45-65 years with active or convalescent COVID-19.

This chain uses TRBV4-2 with TRBJ2-7, with 7 bases that match TRBD2. The length of the CDR3 is 17 residues. The J segment lost 9 bases and the V segment lost 1 base, leaving 18 bases of the junction unmatched. Germline V gene lookup returns CDR1 LGHNA and CDR2 YNFKEQ. The CDR3 DNA is TGTGCCAGCAGCCAAGGATATAAGTGGGAGGGCGATTCGATGCAGTACTTC. Its translation is CASSQGYKWEGDSMQYF.

The rearrangement joins TRBV4-3 to TRBJ1-1; the D gene is possibly TRBD1 (5 bases). This CDR3 comprises 15 residues. CDR1 and CDR2 (germline): LGHNA, YSLEER. V lost 0 bases, J lost 2 bases, and 10 bases lay in between. The CDR3 reads CASSQDRATNTEAFF. Written as DNA, the CDR3 is TGCGCCAGCAGCCAAGACAGGGCGACCAACACTGAAGCTTTCTTT.

This clone appeared a single time. The chain joins TRBV7-9 to TRBJ2-6; D remains unclear. This CDR3 comprises 14 residues. Germline CDR1 SEHNR, CDR2 FQNEAQ (reference sequence). Trimming left V 7 bases short and J 0 bases short, with 7 bases between. The CDR3 reads CASILSSGANVLTF. The CDR3 nucleotides read TGTGCCAGCATTCTGAGCTCTGGGGCCAACGTCCTGACTTTC.

This clone has a single count. The chain employs TRBV7-9 and TRBJ2-5; TRBD1 is a possible D gene (6 bases). The CDR3 is 13 residues long. Germline CDR1 is SEHNR and CDR2 is FQNEAQ (reference sequence). V was pared by 3 bases and J by 3 bases, with 8 bases between. The CDR3 DNA sequence: TGTGCCAGCAGCTTGGGGGCCGAAGAGACCCAGTACTTC. It translates to CASSLGAEETQYF.

This clone has a handful of counts. The chain recombines TRBV7-8 with TRBJ2-7, with TRBD1 as a possible D gene (6 bases). Trimming removed 1 base at V and 2 bases at J, with 9 bases between. Germline V gene lookup returns CDR1 SGHVS and CDR2 FQNEAQ. This CDR3 is 14 amino acids long. The CDR3 reads CASSLVGQTYEQYF. The CDR3 DNA sequence: TGTGCCAGCAGCTTAGTCGGACAGACCTACGAGCAGTACTTC.